This TCR beta chain was captured in a study of T cells after posttransplantation cyclophosphamide (dated by TCRdb to 2015 to 2016). General notes on the study: T cell repertoire reconstitution was tracked by TRB sequencing after myeloablative bone marrow transplantation in which posttransplantation cyclophosphamide was used as GVHD prophylaxis. Samples from around 40 PTCy-treated patients and 15 to 20 related bone marrow donors of those patients were subjected to antigen receptor sequencing. Blood from all 35 or so PTCy patients with 1-year posttransplant specimens was subjected to TRB sequencing. In 3 patients, up to about 3 additional blood samples taken between 2 and 5.2 years after transplant also underwent TRB sequencing, as did pretransplant blood from 4 patients. Because TRA and TRB clonality correlated tightly in roughly nine samples, the subsequent TCR analyses were limited to TRB only. Public TRB sequences were queried against a database of over 3,500 sequences associated with responses to pathogens, tumor antigens, self-antigens and alloantigens.

In the case of this clone: Its antigen specificity is not known. The record has no base qualities; no much larger clone is one base away.

Genomic DNA was used for TRB sequencing, which was performed with the immunoSEQ assay at survey resolution or with the hsTCRB kit. In the original analysis: Initial read processing used immunoSEQ software, and repertoire analyses used the LymphoSeq R package. Clonality was calculated as 1 minus normalized Shannon entropy, and the Gini coefficient was also calculated for each TRB dataset. To infer phenotypes in unsorted samples, TRB sequences from sorted subsets of the recipient or donor were mapped onto unsorted samples from the same recipient. TCRdb obtained this table from immuneACCESS and retained in-frame rearrangements with V and J assigned. These tables miss some clones; where compared with another copy, unresolved V genes account for less than half of the shortfall, and the remainder is unexplained. From that table come the V and J calls and clone size; the DNA was used to work out D and trimming. The sample records about 43,000 clones, roughly 88% of which are singletons. The ten most abundant clones make up 2% to 2.5% of the sample.

Ends trimmed: V by 1 base, J by 5 bases; bases unmatched to a gene: 0. Counted from cysteine to phenylalanine, this CDR3 has 14 amino acids. CDR3 DNA is the only sequence kept; it has 42 bases, read in frame from the first base. The germline V gene specifies SGHAT as CDR1 and FQNNGV as CDR2. The sample's treatment or condition label, in plain terms: high-dose cyclophosphamide on days +3 and +4 as single-agent GVHD prophylaxis. For conditioning, the PTCy patients got busulfan and fludarabine, then a related or unrelated marrow graft, followed by cyclophosphamide on days +3 and +4. The PTCy-treated patients were enrolled in a prospective multi-institutional clinical trial. Peripheral blood and bone marrow mononuclear cells were isolated by Ficoll-Hypaque density centrifugation and were cryopreserved. Study-wide findings and limitations: Across approximately 45 patients, recipient CMV seropositivity and CMV reactivation were highly associated with TRB clonality; PTCy diversity was similar to CNI/methotrexate controls. At 1-2 months, donor-recipient similarity was low but rose over the first year, and the later blood repertoires were often dominated by donor CD8+ memory clones. The TRB repertoires of T cells infiltrating skin or GI tract showed only limited overlap with the TRB repertoires of T cells in blood.

The starting material was PBMCs, obtained about 64 days after allogeneic stem cell transplant with posttransplant cyclophosphamide. The sequence came from a male patient aged 55-69 years who received an allogeneic stem cell transplant from a related donor and was CMV-positive. Following transplantation, part of the T cell population may be supplied by the graft donor rather than the patient. Here the chain combines TRBV11-2 and TRBJ1-5; 9 junctional bases match TRBD1. The DNA reads TGTGCCAGCAGCTTAGGGACAGGGGATCAGCCCCAGCATTTT. This gives the protein CASSLGTGDQPQHF.